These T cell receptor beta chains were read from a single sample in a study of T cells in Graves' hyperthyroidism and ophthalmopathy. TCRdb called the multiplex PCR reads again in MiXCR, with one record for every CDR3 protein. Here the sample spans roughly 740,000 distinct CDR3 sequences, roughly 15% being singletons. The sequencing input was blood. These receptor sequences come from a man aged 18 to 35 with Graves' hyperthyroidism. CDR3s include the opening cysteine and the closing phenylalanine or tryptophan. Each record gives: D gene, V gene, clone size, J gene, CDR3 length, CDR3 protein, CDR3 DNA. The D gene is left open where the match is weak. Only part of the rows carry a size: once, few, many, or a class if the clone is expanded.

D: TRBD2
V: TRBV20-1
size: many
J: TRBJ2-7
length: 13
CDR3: CSAREGGFYEQYF
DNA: TGCAGTGCTAGGGAGGGAGGGTTCTACGAGCAGTACTTC

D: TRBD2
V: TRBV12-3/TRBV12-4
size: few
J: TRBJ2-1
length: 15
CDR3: CASSLRRESGNEQFF
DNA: TGTGCCAGCAGTTTAAGGCGGGAGTCGGGCAATGAGCAGTTCTTC

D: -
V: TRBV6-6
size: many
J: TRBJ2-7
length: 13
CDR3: CASSYSILAEQYF
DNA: TGTGCCAGCAGTTACTCGATTTTGGCCGAGCAGTACTTC

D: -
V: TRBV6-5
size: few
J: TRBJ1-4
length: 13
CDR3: CASSYRVYEKLFF
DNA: TGTGCCAGCAGTTACAGGGTCTACGAAAAACTGTTTTTT

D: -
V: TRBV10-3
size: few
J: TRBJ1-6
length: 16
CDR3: CAISETSSRSNSPLHF
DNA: TGTGCCATCAGTGAGACCTCGTCGAGAAGTAATTCACCCCTCCACTTT

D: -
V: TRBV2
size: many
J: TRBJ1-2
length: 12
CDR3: CASSGGGAGYTF
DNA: TGTGCCAGCAGTGGGGGGGGCGCTGGCTACACCTTC

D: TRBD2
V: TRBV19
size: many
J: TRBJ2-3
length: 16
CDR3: CASSIELAGHTDTQYF
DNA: TGTGCCAGTAGTATCGAACTAGCGGGCCACACAGATACGCAGTATTTT

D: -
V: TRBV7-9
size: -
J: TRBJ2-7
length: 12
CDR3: CASSLGPPEQYF
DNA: TGTGCCAGCAGCCTGGGACCACCAGAGCAGTACTTC

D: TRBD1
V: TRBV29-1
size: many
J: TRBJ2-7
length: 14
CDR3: CSVELTGGLGEQYF
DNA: TGCAGCGTTGAATTGACAGGGGGTCTAGGAGAGCAGTACTTC

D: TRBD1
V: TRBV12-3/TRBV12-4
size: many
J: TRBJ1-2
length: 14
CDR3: CASTPTGGEEGYTF
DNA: TGTGCCAGCACCCCGACAGGGGGCGAGGAAGGCTACACCTTC

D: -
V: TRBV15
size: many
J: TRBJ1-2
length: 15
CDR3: CATSRDVSAVSGYTF
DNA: TGTGCCACCAGCAGAGACGTATCGGCAGTCAGCGGCTACACCTTC

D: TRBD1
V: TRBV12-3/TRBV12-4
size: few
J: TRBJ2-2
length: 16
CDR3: CASSSTGGPFHGELFF
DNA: TGTGCCAGCAGCTCGACAGGGGGCCCCTTCCACGGGGAGCTGTTTTTT

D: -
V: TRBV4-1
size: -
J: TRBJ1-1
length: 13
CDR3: CASSFGKSTEAFF
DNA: TGTGCCAGCAGCTTTGGGAAATCGACTGAAGCTTTCTTT

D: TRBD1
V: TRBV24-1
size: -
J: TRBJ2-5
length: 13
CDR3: CATGTGGFETQYF
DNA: TGTGCCACCGGGACAGGGGGCTTTGAGACCCAGTACTTC

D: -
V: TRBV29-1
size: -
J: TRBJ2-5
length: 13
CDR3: CSVQDATQETQYF
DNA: TGCAGCGTGCAGGACGCAACCCAAGAGACCCAGTACTTC

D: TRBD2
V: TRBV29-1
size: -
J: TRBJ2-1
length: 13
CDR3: CSVEGDYYNEQFF
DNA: TGCAGCGTTGAGGGGGACTACTACAATGAGCAGTTCTTC

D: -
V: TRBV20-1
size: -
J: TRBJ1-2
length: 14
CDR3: CSVLGSGISYGYTF
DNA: TGCAGTGTCTTAGGATCGGGCATAAGCTATGGCTACACCTTC

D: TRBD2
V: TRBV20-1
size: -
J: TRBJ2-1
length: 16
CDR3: CSARDWASGNDNEQFF
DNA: TGCAGTGCTAGAGATTGGGCTAGCGGGAACGACAATGAGCAGTTCTTC

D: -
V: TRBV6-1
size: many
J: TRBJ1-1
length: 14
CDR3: CASSESAHSGEAFF
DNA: TGTGCCAGCAGTGAGTCGGCCCACTCCGGTGAAGCTTTCTTT

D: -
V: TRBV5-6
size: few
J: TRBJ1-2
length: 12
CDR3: CASALEGGGYTF
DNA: TGTGCCAGCGCCCTTGAAGGGGGTGGCTACACCTTC

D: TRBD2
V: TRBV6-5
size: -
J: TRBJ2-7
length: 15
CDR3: CASSWTGLAGYEQYF
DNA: TGTGCCAGCAGTTGGACGGGACTAGCGGGCTACGAGCAGTACTTC

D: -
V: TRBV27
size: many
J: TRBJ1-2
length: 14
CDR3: CASSLGPGTHGYTF
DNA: TGTGCCAGCAGTTTAGGGCCAGGGACCCATGGCTACACCTTC

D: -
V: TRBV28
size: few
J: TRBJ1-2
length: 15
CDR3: CASSSRTGTDYGYTF
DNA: TGTGCCAGCAGTTCACGCACCGGGACGGACTATGGCTACACCTTC

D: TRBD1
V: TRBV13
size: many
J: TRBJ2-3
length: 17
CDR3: CASSLGQGAWGADTQYF
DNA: TGTGCCAGCAGCTTAGGACAGGGGGCTTGGGGAGCAGATACGCAGTATTTT

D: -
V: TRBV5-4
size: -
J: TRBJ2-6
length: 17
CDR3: CASSSLGASSGANVLTF
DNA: TGTGCCAGCAGCTCCCTTGGCGCCAGCTCTGGGGCCAACGTCCTGACTTTC